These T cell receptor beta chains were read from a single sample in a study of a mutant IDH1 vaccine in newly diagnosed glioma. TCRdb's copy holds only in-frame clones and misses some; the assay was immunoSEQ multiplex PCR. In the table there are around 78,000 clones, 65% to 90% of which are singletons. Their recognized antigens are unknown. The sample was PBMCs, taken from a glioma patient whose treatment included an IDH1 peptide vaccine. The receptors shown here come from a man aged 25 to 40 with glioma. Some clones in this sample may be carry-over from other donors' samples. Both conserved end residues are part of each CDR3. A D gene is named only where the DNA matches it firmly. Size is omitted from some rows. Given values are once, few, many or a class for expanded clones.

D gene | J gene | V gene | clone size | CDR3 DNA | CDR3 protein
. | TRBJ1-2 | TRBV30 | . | TGTGCCTGGAGTGTGCAGGAGGGAGGTGGCTACACCTTC | CAWSVQEGGGYTF
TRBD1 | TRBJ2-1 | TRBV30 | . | TGTGCCTGGAGTCGCGGACAGGGGGCCAATGAGCAGTTCTTC | CAWSRGQGANEQFF
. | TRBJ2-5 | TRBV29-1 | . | TGCAGCGTTGAGGCCGGGGACGAGACCCAGTACTTC | CSVEAGDETQYF
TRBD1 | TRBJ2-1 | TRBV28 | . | TGTGCCAGCAGTTTATTGGACAGGAGCTACAATGAGCAGTTCTTC | CASSLLDRSYNEQFF
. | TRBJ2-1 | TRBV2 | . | TGTGCCAGCAGTAGGGACTCCTCCATCTACAATGAGCAGTTCTTC | CASSRDSSIYNEQFF
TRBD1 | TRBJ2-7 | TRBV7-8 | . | TGTGCCAGCAGCCCTAGGCCAGGGGGATTAACCTACGAGCAGTACTTC | CASSPRPGGLTYEQYF
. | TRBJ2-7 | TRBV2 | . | TGTGCCAGCAGCGCTACAGGGTCCTACGAGCAGTACTTC | CASSATGSYEQYF
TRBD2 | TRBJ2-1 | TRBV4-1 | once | TGCGCCAGCACTCCGGGACTAGCGGGAGTAAGAGGGGAGCAGTTCTTC | CASTPGLAGVRGEQFF
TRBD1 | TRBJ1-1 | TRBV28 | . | TGTGCCAGCAGTTTAACCGGGACAGGCGTCACTGAAGCTTTCTTT | CASSLTGTGVTEAFF
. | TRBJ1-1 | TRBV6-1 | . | TGTGCCAGCATAGGGCAGGCGGGGTACACTGAAGCTTTCTTT | CASIGQAGYTEAFF
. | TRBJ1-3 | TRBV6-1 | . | TGTGCCAGCAGTTGGGGGAATCTTGGAAACACCATATATTTT | CASSWGNLGNTIYF
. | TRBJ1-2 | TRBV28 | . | TGTGCCAGCAGTTTGAGACTTTATGGCTACACCTTC | CASSLRLYGYTF
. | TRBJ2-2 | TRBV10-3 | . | TGTGCCATCAGGGCTAACGGGGAGCTGTTTTTT | CAIRANGELFF
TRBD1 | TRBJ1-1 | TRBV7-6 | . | TGTGCCAGCAGCTTAGGGGGACAGGGGAACACTGAAGCTTTCTTT | CASSLGGQGNTEAFF
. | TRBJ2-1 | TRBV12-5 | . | TGTGCTAGTGGTTTGTTTCCCCGGGACGGAAGGGATGAGCAGTTCTTC | CASGLFPRDGRDEQFF
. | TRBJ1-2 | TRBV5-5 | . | TGTGCCAGCAATCGGGGTTCCGGCTATGGCTACACCTTC | CASNRGSGYGYTF
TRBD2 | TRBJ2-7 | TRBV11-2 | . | TGTGCCAGCAGCTTGTCAACTAGCGGACTAGTCTACGAGCAGTACTTC | CASSLSTSGLVYEQYF
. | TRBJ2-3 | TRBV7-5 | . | TGTGTCAGAACCCTTTTCCCCCCTGTAAACTTTTGCACAGATACGCAGTATTTT | CVRTLFPPVNFCTDTQYF
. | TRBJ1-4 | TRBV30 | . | TGTGCCTGGAGTGTACAGGCAGGGAATGAAAAACTGTTTTTT | CAWSVQAGNEKLFF
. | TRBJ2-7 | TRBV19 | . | TGTGCCAGTAGTTTGTCGGACCCGGGAGAGCAGTACTTC | CASSLSDPGEQYF
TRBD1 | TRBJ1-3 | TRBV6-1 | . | TGTGCCAGCAGTACAGGGGGTAGAGGATACACCATATATTTT | CASSTGGRGYTIYF
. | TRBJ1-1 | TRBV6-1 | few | TGTGCCAGCAGAAGTAACATTCCGGAAGCTTTCTTT | CASRSNIPEAFF
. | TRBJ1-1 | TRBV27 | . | TGTGCCAGCAGTTTGCGCGGGGGGCTAAACACTGAAGCTTTCTTT | CASSLRGGLNTEAFF
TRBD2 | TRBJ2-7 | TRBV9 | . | TGTGCCAGCAGCGCAGGACTAGCGGAAGTCTACGAGCAGTACTTC | CASSAGLAEVYEQYF
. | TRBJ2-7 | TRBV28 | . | TGTGCCAGCAGCCCCTCGGATACCTACGAGCAGTACTTC | CASSPSDTYEQYF
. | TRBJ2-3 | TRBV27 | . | TGTGCCAGCAGACTGGACGGTGATACGCAGTATTTT | CASRLDGDTQYF
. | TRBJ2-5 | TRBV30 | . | TGTGCCTGGAGTGTTCAATTCCGACAAAGAGAGACCCAGTACTTC | CAWSVQFRQRETQYF
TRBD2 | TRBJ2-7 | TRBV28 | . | TGTGCCAGCAGTTTACCGACTAGCGGGAGAACCTACGAGCAGTACTTC | CASSLPTSGRTYEQYF
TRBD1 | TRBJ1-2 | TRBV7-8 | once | TGTGCCAGCAGCTTGACAGGGACTAACTATGGCTACACCTTC | CASSLTGTNYGYTF
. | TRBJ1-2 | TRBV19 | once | TGTGCCAGTAGTATCAGGACAAACCCTTATGGCTACACCTTC | CASSIRTNPYGYTF
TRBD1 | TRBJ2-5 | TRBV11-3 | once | TGTGCCAGCAGCTTAAGTGTGGGACAGGGGGCAGAGACCCAGTACTTC | CASSLSVGQGAETQYF
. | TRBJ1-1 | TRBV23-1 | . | TGCGCCAGCAGTCAATTAGACCAGGAGGGGGGCATTGACACTGAAGCTTTCTTT | CASSQLDQEGGIDTEAFF
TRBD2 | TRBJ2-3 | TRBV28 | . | TGTGCCAGCAGTTTGGTGGCTAGCGGTATTCGGGCAGATACGCAGTATTTT | CASSLVASGIRADTQYF
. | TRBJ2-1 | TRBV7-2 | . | TGTGCCAGCAGCTCAACAGAAAACTACAATGAGCAGTTCTTC | CASSSTENYNEQFF
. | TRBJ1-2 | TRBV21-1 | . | TGTGCCAGCAGCAAAAGGGAAGGACGGACGAACTATGGCTACACCTTC | CASSKREGRTNYGYTF
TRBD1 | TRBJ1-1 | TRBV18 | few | TGTGCCAGCTCACCAGGGGGACAGGTTGAAGCTTTCTTT | CASSPGGQVEAFF
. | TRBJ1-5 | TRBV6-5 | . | TGTGCCAGCCTGGGGGAGTATAGCAATCAGCCCCAGCATTTT | CASLGEYSNQPQHF
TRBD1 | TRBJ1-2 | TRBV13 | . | TGTGCCAGCAGCCAAGGACAGGGGTTTTATGGCTACACCTTC | CASSQGQGFYGYTF
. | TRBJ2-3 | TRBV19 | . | TGTGCCAGTAGTATTAATGTTCGGAGCGATACGCAGTATTTT | CASSINVRSDTQYF
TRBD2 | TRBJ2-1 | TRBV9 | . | TGTGCCAGCAGCGCTCCACCTAGCGGGAGTACGAATGAGCAGTTCTTC | CASSAPPSGSTNEQFF
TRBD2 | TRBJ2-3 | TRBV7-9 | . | TGTGCCATAGGACTAGCGGGAGACGATACGCAGTATTTT | CAIGLAGDDTQYF
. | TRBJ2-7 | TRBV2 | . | TGTGCCACCCTCAAGAGATACGAGCAGTACTTC | CATLKRYEQYF
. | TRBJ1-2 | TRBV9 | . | TGTGCCAGCAGCGTAGCAGAGGGTGGGGTTGGTGGCTACACCTTC | CASSVAEGGVGGYTF
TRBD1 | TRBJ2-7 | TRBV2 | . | TGTGCCAGCAGACCCCCGACAGGGGCGTTCTACGAGCAGTACTTC | CASRPPTGAFYEQYF
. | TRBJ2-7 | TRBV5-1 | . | TGCGCCAGCAGCCGAGATACACGGGTGAGCTCCTACGAGCAGTACTTC | CASSRDTRVSSYEQYF
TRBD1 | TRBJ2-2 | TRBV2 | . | TGTGCCAGCAATCGGGACAGGGACACCGGGGAGCTGTTTTTT | CASNRDRDTGELFF
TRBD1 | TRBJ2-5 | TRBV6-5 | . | TGTGCCAGCAGTTACGCGACAGGGATACAGTACTTC | CASSYATGIQYF
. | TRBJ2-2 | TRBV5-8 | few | TGTGCCAGCAGCTTATTAGACGGGTCGAACACCGGGGAGCTGTTTTTT | CASSLLDGSNTGELFF
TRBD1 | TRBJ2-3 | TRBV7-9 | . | TGTGCCAGCAGCCCGACAGGGGGTAGCACAGATACGCAGTATTTT | CASSPTGGSTDTQYF